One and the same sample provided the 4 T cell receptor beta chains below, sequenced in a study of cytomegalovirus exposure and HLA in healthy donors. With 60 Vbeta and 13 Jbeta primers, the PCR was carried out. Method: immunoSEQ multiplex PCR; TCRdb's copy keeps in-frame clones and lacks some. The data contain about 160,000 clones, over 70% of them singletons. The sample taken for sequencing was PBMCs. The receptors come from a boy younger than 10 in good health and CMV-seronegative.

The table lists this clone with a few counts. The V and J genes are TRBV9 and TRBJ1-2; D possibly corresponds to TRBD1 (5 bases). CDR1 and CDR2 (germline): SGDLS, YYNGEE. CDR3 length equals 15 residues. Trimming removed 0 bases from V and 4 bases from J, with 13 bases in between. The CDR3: CASSVDPRQPYGYTF. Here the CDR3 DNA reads TGTGCCAGCAGCGTAGACCCTAGACAGCCCTATGGCTACACCTTC.

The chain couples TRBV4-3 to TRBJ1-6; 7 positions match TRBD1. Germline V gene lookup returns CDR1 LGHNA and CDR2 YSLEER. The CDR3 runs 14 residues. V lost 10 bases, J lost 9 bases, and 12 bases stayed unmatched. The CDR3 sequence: CATGSGTVGSPLHF. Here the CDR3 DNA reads TGCGCCACCGGGTCGGGGACAGTTGGTTCACCCCTCCACTTT.

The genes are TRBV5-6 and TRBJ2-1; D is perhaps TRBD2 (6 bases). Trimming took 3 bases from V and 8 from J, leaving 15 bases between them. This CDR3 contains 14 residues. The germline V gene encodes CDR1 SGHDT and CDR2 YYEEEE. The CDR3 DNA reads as TGTGCCAGCAGCTCGAGGAGGGGTTTCCATGAGCAGTTCTTC. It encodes CASSSRRGFHEQFF.

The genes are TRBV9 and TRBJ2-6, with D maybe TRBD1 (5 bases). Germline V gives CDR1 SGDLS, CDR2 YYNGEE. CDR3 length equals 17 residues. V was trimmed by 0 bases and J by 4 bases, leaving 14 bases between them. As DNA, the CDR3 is TGTGCCAGCAGCGTAGGTCCCTCGACAGCGGGGGCCAACGTCCTGACTTTC. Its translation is CASSVGPSTAGANVLTF.